This is a list of T cell receptor beta chains from one sample in a study of early T cells in non-severe SARS-CoV-2 infection. One entry per CDR3 protein, called by TCRdb with MiXCR from the 5' RACE reads. The sample records 75,000 to 80,000 distinct CDR3 sequences, around 8.7% being singletons. Source material: whole blood. These receptors all come from an adult who was a healthcare worker with PCR-confirmed SARS-CoV-2 infection or an uninfected control (not recorded which). CDR3s include the opening cysteine and the closing phenylalanine or tryptophan. D genes are given only for firm matches. Only some rows state a clone size, as once, few, many or a class for expanded clones.

NA TRBJ2-4 NA TRBV19 TGTGCCAGTAGACCCCGGGACAAAAACATTCAGTACTTC CASRPRDKNIQYF
few TRBJ2-5 TRBD2 TRBV5-1 TGCGCCAGCAGCTCTACCGGGACTAGCCGGGAGACCCAGTACTTC CASSSTGTSRETQYF
many TRBJ2-7 NA TRBV7-9 TGTGCCAGCAGCTCCCCCGGGGGCCGAAACTACGAGCAGTACTTC CASSSPGGRNYEQYF
NA TRBJ2-5 TRBD1 TRBV19 TGTGCCAGTAGCTCCGGGACAGGGAACGGGGAGACCCAGTACTTC CASSSGTGNGETQYF
many TRBJ2-7 NA TRBV28 TGTGCCAGCAGTTTGAAATGGCAGGGGTTCAACGAGCAGTACTTC CASSLKWQGFNEQYF
many TRBJ1-1 NA TRBV5-1 TGCGCCAGCAGCTTGAAAGGTCCAGCGAACACTGAAGCTTTCTTT CASSLKGPANTEAFF
many TRBJ1-2 NA TRBV27 TGTGCCAGCAGTTTATCATGGGGGGCTAGGGGCTACACCTTC CASSLSWGARGYTF
many TRBJ2-7 TRBD2 TRBV4-1 TGCGCCAGCAGCCACGCTAGCGGGAGAGGGGGCTTATACGAGCAGTACTTC CASSHASGRGGLYEQYF
NA TRBJ2-2 NA TRBV2 TGTGCCAGCAGCTCCGGACGGACTGGGAACACCGGGGAGCTGTTTTTT CASSSGRTGNTGELFF
few TRBJ2-1 NA TRBV11-2 TGTGCCAGCAGCTCTCATAGCGGCAATGAGCAGTTCTTC CASSSHSGNEQFF
many TRBJ2-1 TRBD2 TRBV12-3/TRBV12-4 TGTGCCAGCAGTGTAACTAGCGGGAGCCCTACTTTACAGTTCTTC CASSVTSGSPTLQFF
NA TRBJ1-1 TRBD1 TRBV7-2 TGTGCCAGCAGCTCGGACAGGGGTATCACTGAAGCTTTCTTT CASSSDRGITEAFF
many TRBJ1-1 TRBD1 TRBV28 TGTGCCAGCAGTTCAACACAGGGGATGGGCGCTGAAGCTTTCTTT CASSSTQGMGAEAFF
few TRBJ2-7 TRBD2 TRBV5-4 TGTGCCAGCAGCATTGCTAGCGGGAGGTACGAGCAGTACTTC CASSIASGRYEQYF